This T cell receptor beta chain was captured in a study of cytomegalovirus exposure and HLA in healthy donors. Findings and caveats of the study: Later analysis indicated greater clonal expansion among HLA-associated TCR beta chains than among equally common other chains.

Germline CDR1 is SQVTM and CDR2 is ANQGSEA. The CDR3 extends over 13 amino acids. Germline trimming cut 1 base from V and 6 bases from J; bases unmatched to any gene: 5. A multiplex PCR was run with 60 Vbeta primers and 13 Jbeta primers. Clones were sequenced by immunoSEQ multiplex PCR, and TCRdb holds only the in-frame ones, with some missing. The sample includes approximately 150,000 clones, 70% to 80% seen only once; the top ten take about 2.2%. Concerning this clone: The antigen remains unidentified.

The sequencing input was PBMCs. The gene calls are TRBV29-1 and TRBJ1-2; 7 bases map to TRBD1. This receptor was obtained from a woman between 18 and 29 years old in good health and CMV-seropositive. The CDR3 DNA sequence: TGCAGCGTTGAAGCACAGGGGTCCCATGGCTACACCTTC. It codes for CSVEAQGSHGYTF.